The present TCR beta chain was sequenced within a study of identical twins. Study-level findings and limits: In beta out-of-frame sequences, the excess sharing between twins was weaker.

The CDR3 has 15 residues. From germline, CDR1 is MDHEN and CDR2 SYDVKM. V lost 7 bases, J lost 2 bases, and 8 bases stayed unmatched. On this clonotype: Its antigen is as yet unknown.

Template switching created a universal primer site, and the cDNA included unique molecular identifiers. MiXCR, run by TCRdb on the 5' RACE reads, gives a single entry per CDR3 protein. Altogether around 530,000 distinct CDR3 sequences are present, roughly 15% being singletons, with the ten largest covering 0.44%. These data are also associated with another study on yellow fever vaccine responses in identical twins.

Sequenced: CD4+ T cells sorted from blood. J is TRBJ2-1 and V is TRBV28; TRBD2 matches 7 bases. The receptor was isolated from a woman aged 18 to 35 in good health. CDR3 in amino acids: CASNRGGPTYNEQFF. CDR3 coding DNA: TGTGCCAGCAACCGCGGGGGACCGACCTACAATGAGCAGTTCTTC.